This TCR beta chain comes out of a study of Graves' ophthalmopathy and Graves' hyperthyroidism. Germline V gives CDR1 MNHEY, CDR2 SVGAGI. The CDR3 contains 16 residues. The V end was cut by 2 bases, the J end by 8 bases, with 21 bases between. Amplification targeted the TCR beta CDR3 regions, with RNA transcripts as the source material. The authors performed first-round RT-PCR with HTBI primers and then a second-round multiplex PCR. TCRdb itself ran the multiplex PCR reads through MiXCR, one entry per CDR3 protein. The sample yields 200,000 to 250,000 distinct CDR3 sequences, roughly 29% seen once. Notes on the study in general: Appearing in blood as well were most expanded thyroid clonotypes above 0.001 frequency.

This clonotype has a count of ten or more. Its cognate antigen is unknown. The source of this sequence is a man aged 50-59 years with Graves' ophthalmopathy. Material for sequencing was peripheral blood. The chain recombines TRBV6-5 with TRBJ1-2, with a possible D match to TRBD1 (6 bases). DNA of the CDR3: TGTGCCAGCAGTTACACCCAGACCGGACAGCCCAGCGGCTACACCTTC. Amino acid sequence: CASSYTQTGQPSGYTF.